A single T cell receptor beta chain is shown here with its context. What it binds is unknown. This specimen belongs to a study of blood T cells in healthy people across ages. A sample-barcoded 5' primer and a J-beta primer mix were used in a second PCR of about 7 to 11 cycles. MiXCR, run by TCRdb on the 5' RACE reads, gives a single entry per CDR3 protein. The sample has 780,000 or so distinct CDR3 sequences, 25% seen once. Whole-study findings and limits: Both naive CD4+ cell counts and diversity were greater in long-lived donors than in aged donors.

The V gene lost 2 bases and the J gene lost 0 bases, with 11 bases spanning the gap. Per germline, CDR1 SGHDN and CDR2 FVKESK. This CDR3 is 15 amino acids long. This sample was shared with a second study, whose subject was T cells of mothers and their children.

This TCR derives from a boy aged 5-17 years in good health. The sample consisted of blood. V usage is TRBV14 and J usage is TRBJ2-7; D uncertain. CDR3 sequence reads: CASSQTLYSSYEQYF. The CDR3 DNA is TGTGCCAGCAGCCAAACCCTTTACAGCTCCTACGAGCAGTACTTC.